A selection of T cell receptor beta chains follows, all from one sample in a study of Ad26.COV2.S vaccination and SARS-CoV-2 variants. Measured with immunoSEQ multiplex PCR; TCRdb has only the in-frame clones, and not every one. The sample lists hundreds of thousands of clones, 85% seen once, with 2.5% to 3.5% in the top ten. Sequences were derived from peripheral blood, sampled in a trial of Ad26.COV2.S vaccine versus placebo. These receptors originate from a person aged 18 to 65 who received the Ad26.COV2.S COVID-19 vaccine or a placebo. Both conserved end residues are part of each CDR3. A D gene is named only where the DNA matches it firmly. Clone size is given for some rows only: seen once, a few or many times, or a class if the clone is expanded.

CDR3aa,CDR3nt,v_gene,d_gene,j_gene,abundance
CASSLVPMVDEQFF,TGTGCCAGCAGCTTAGTCCCTATGGTCGATGAGCAGTTCTTC,TRBV7-2,-,TRBJ2-1,once
CASSPGGASNYGYTF,TGTGCCAGCAGCCCGGGAGGAGCATCTAACTATGGCTACACCTTC,TRBV7-2,-,TRBJ1-2,-
CASSSGQGYVQTEAFF,TGTGCCAGCAGCTCGGGACAGGGTTATGTTCAGACTGAAGCTTTCTTT,TRBV5-4,TRBD1,TRBJ1-1,-
CASTLQPGQGNTF,TGTGCCAGCACCCTCCAGCCCGGACAGGGAAACACCTTC,TRBV7-2,TRBD1,TRBJ1-2,few
CASSLALTGGGNTIYF,TGTGCCAGCAGCTTAGCTCTTACAGGGGGCGGAAACACCATATATTTT,TRBV7-2,TRBD1,TRBJ1-3,-
CASSPRLAGVNEQYF,TGTGCCAGCAGCCCTCGACTAGCGGGAGTTAACGAGCAGTACTTC,TRBV7-2,TRBD2,TRBJ2-7,-
CASSQIKNEQYF,TGTGCCAGCAGCCAAATTAAGAACGAGCAGTACTTC,TRBV3-1/TRBV3-2,-,TRBJ2-7,once
CASSQDNRAGLDTF,TGTGCCAGCAGCCAAGATAACAGGGCGGGTCTGGACACCTTC,TRBV14,-,TRBJ1-2,-
CASSYGSAETQYF,TGTGCCAGCAGTTACGGGTCGGCGGAGACCCAGTACTTC,TRBV6-5,-,TRBJ2-5,-
CASSVVATITDTQYF,TGTGCCAGCAGCGTAGTGGCCACTATCACAGATACGCAGTATTTT,TRBV9,-,TRBJ2-3,-
CASSFIDLSGGYTF,TGTGCCAGCAGTTTTATTGACCTTTCTGGAGGCTACACCTTC,TRBV28,-,TRBJ1-2,-
CSASVLAGRDTQYF,TGCAGTGCTAGTGTCCTAGCGGGGAGGGACACGCAGTATTTT,TRBV20-1,TRBD2,TRBJ2-3,once
CASSLSTGGNEKLFF,TGTGCCAGCAGCTTAAGTACAGGAGGGAATGAAAAACTGTTTTTT,TRBV7-2,-,TRBJ1-4,-
CSASQETQYF,TGCAGTGCTAGCCAAGAGACCCAGTACTTC,TRBV20-1,-,TRBJ2-5,-
CASSELGGTGDNSPLHF,TGTGCCAGCAGTGAGTTAGGTGGGACAGGAGATAATTCACCCCTCCACTTT,TRBV2,TRBD1,TRBJ1-6,-
CASSDREYYGYTF,TGTGCCAGCTCTGACAGGGAGTACTATGGCTACACCTTC,TRBV18,TRBD1,TRBJ1-2,few
CASSLEGIQYF,TGTGCCAGCAGCTTAGAGGGCATTCAGTACTTC,TRBV7-2,-,TRBJ2-4,few
CASSPRGGDTGELFF,TGTGCCAGCAGCCCCCGGGGGGGGGACACCGGGGAGCTGTTTTTT,TRBV7-9,TRBD2,TRBJ2-2,-
CASSPRDRSSYEQYF,TGTGCCAGCAGCCCGAGGGACAGGAGCTCCTACGAGCAGTACTTC,TRBV21-1,-,TRBJ2-7,-
CASSPRLAGLGEQYF,TGTGCCAGCTCACCCAGACTAGCGGGGCTGGGCGAGCAGTACTTC,TRBV18,TRBD2,TRBJ2-7,few
CASSQSCPVVPPNEQYF,TGCGCCAGCAGTCAATCCTGCCCGGTCGTGCCACCTAACGAGCAGTACTTC,TRBV23-1,-,TRBJ2-7,-
CASSQTPLGNIQYF,TGTGCCAGCAGTCAGACACCGCTGGGAAACATTCAGTACTTC,TRBV2,-,TRBJ2-4,-
CASSLVGGGSSYEQYF,TGTGCCAGCAGCTTAGTGGGCGGGGGGAGCTCCTACGAGCAGTACTTC,TRBV7-2,TRBD2,TRBJ2-7,-
CASSQDFGSEQYF,TGCGCCAGCAGCCAAGATTTTGGGTCCGAGCAGTACTTC,TRBV4-3,-,TRBJ2-7,-
CSASPGASNYGYTF,TGCAGTGCTAGTCCCGGGGCTTCTAACTATGGCTACACCTTC,TRBV20-1,-,TRBJ1-2,-
CASSSRDRVYEQYF,TGTGCCAGCAGCTCCCGGGACAGGGTCTACGAGCAGTACTTC,TRBV7-9,TRBD1,TRBJ2-7,few
CASSLLDRLNTEAFF,TGTGCCAGCAGCTTACTAGACAGGCTGAACACTGAAGCTTTCTTT,TRBV7-8,-,TRBJ1-1,-
CASSSGGPGKNIQYF,TGTGCCAGCAGCAGTGGAGGGCCGGGCAAAAACATTCAGTACTTC,TRBV7-2,-,TRBJ2-4,-
CASSRLGASNEQYF,TGTGCCAGCTCGAGGCTAGGGGCCAGCAACGAGCAGTACTTC,TRBV6-5,-,TRBJ2-7,once
CASSPARFRDEQFF,TGTGCCAGCAGTCCGGCCCGGTTCCGAGATGAGCAGTTCTTC,TRBV28,-,TRBJ2-1,-
CASSTGTSPPKQFF,TGTGCCAGCAGTACCGGGACTAGCCCCCCTAAGCAGTTCTTC,TRBV28,TRBD2,TRBJ2-1,few
CASSLRGADPYGYTF,TGCGCCAGCAGCTTGCGGGGGGCCGATCCCTATGGCTACACCTTC,TRBV5-1,-,TRBJ1-2,-
CASSSGTNRETQYF,TGCGCCAGCAGCTCCGGGACTAACCGGGAGACCCAGTACTTC,TRBV4-3,TRBD2,TRBJ2-5,once
CASSLQQGLGETQYF,TGTGCCAGCAGCCTACAACAGGGCCTAGGGGAGACCCAGTACTTC,TRBV11-2,-,TRBJ2-5,-
CATSRERPLGEQYF,TGTGCCACCAGCAGAGAAAGACCCCTCGGCGAGCAGTACTTC,TRBV15,-,TRBJ2-7,-
CASGSDTQYF,TGTGCCAGCGGGTCAGATACGCAGTATTTT,TRBV28,-,TRBJ2-3,-
CASSEWQRNTIYF,TGTGCCAGCAGTGAGTGGCAGCGAAACACCATATATTTT,TRBV2,-,TRBJ1-3,-
CASSDRGDEKLFF,TGCGCCAGCAGCGACAGGGGGGATGAAAAACTGTTTTTT,TRBV5-1,TRBD1,TRBJ1-4,-
CASQGLPRGTGELFF,TGTGCCAGTCAAGGACTACCCCGGGGCACCGGGGAGCTGTTTTTT,TRBV19,-,TRBJ2-2,-
CASSSRTDLGSPLHF,TGTGCCAGCAGCTCCCGGACGGATTTAGGGTCACCCCTCCACTTT,TRBV9,-,TRBJ1-6,-
CSAEGRRSQETQYF,TGCAGCGCCGAGGGCCGACGGAGTCAAGAGACCCAGTACTTC,TRBV29-1,-,TRBJ2-5,-
CASLTRDRGPYEQYF,TGCGCCAGCCTAACCCGGGACAGGGGACCCTACGAGCAGTACTTC,TRBV10-2,TRBD1,TRBJ2-7,-
CASSQAGGFVTGELFF,TGTGCCAGCAGCCAAGCGGGGGGGTTCGTCACCGGGGAGCTGTTTTTT,TRBV3-1/TRBV3-2,TRBD2,TRBJ2-2,-
CASSLLVISGNTIYF,TGTGCCAGCAGCTTGTTGGTGATATCTGGAAACACCATATATTTT,TRBV5-8,-,TRBJ1-3,-
CASSLTYSGNTIYF,TGTGCCAGCAGTTTGACCTACTCTGGAAACACCATATATTTT,TRBV6-5,-,TRBJ1-3,-
CASRGGKNSNQPQHF,TGTGCCAGTAGGGGGGGGAAGAATAGCAATCAGCCCCAGCATTTT,TRBV19,-,TRBJ1-5,-